The 30 T cell receptor beta chains reported below all come from one sample, sequenced in a study of cytomegalovirus exposure and HLA in healthy donors. The PCR contained 60 Vbeta and 13 Jbeta primers. Method: immunoSEQ multiplex PCR; TCRdb's copy keeps in-frame clones and lacks some. The sample records under 150,000 clones, about 80% being singletons. Source material: PBMCs. Receptors originate from a man younger than 45 in good health and CMV-seronegative.

J is TRBJ1-1 and V is TRBV4-1; 7 nucleotides line up with TRBD1. J was trimmed by 6 bases and V by 5 bases; bases with no gene match: 6. CDR3 length: 13 residues. Germline V gene sequence: CDR1 MGHRA, CDR2 YSYEKL. CDR3 nucleotides: TGCGCCAGCAGCTTCCAGGGGGGATCTGAAGCTTTCTTT. This codes for CASSFQGGSEAFF.

V is TRBV11-2 and J is TRBJ2-5; D remains unclear. The J call may not be correct, given that the DNA end is closer to TRBJ2-7. Germline values: CDR1 SGHAT, CDR2 FQNNGV. The CDR3 length is 14 residues. The CDR3 DNA reads TGTGCCAGCAGCTTAGGTCTAGATCTCTACGAGCAGTACTTC. Encoded protein: CASSLGLDLYEQYF.

CDR3 residues: CASSESRLGTGELFF. Here the CDR3 DNA reads TGCGCCAGCAGTGAGTCGCGCCTCGGCACCGGGGAGCTGTTTTTT. The genes are TRBV10-1 and TRBJ2-2; D not resolved. CDR3 length equals 15 residues. The V gene's germline CDR1 is WNHNN and CDR2 SYGVQD (reference sequence). The ends were cut back, 0 bases at V and 4 bases at J, with 9 bases in the middle.

The chain is built from TRBV5-8 and TRBJ2-1; weak D call: TRBD2 (6 bases). Trimming removed 0 bases at V and 0 bases at J, with 10 bases between. This CDR3 is built from 16 residues. CDR1 and CDR2 from the germline V gene are SGHTS and YDEGEE. CDR3 amino acids: CASSLVAGSSYNEQFF. The CDR3 DNA reads as TGTGCCAGCAGCTTGGTAGCCGGGAGCTCCTACAATGAGCAGTTCTTC. The full variable domain, in which reference TRBV5-8 and TRBJ2-1 provide the parts outside the CDR3, is EAGVTQSPTHLIKTRGQQATLRCSPISGHTSVYWYQQALGLGLQFLLWYDEGEERNRGNFPPRFSGRQFPNYSSELNVNALELEDSALYLCASSLVAGSSYNEQFFGPGTRLTVL.

The V and J genes are TRBV6-1 and TRBJ1-5; D is ambiguous. The CDR3 runs to 14 residues. Germline V gene lookup returns CDR1 MNHNS and CDR2 SASEGT. Between the trimmed V and J ends, which lost 0 bases and 4 bases, there was a span of 7 bases. The CDR3 region has the DNA TGTGCCAGCAGTGAAGCAGGGAGAAATCAGCCCCAGCATTTT. It is translated as CASSEAGRNQPQHF.

The V and J genes are TRBV9 and TRBJ2-3, with D tentatively TRBD2 (6 bases). Germline V gene sequence: CDR1 SGDLS, CDR2 YYNGEE. The germline V and J ends were trimmed by 4 bases and 2 bases, with 17 bases remaining between them. This CDR3 contains 16 residues. CDR3 protein: CASSPPGGSPTDTQYF. DNA for the CDR3: TGTGCCAGCAGCCCCCCTGGAGGGTCCCCCACAGATACGCAGTATTTT. Together with reference TRBV9 and TRBJ2-3, the CDR3 gives the full variable domain: DSGVTQTPKHLITATGQRVTLRCSPRSGDLSVYWYQQSLDQGLQFLIQYYNGEERAKGNILERFSAQQFPDLHSELNLSSLELGDSALYFCASSPPGGSPTDTQYFGPGTRLTVL.

This clone turned up a few times. The chain joins TRBV6-1 to TRBJ1-4; weak D call: TRBD1 (6 bases). The V end was cut by 4 bases, the J end by 5 bases, with 14 bases between. Germline CDR1 reads MNHNS; CDR2 reads SASEGT. This CDR3 contains 15 residues. The CDR3 region is CASSVGWTENEKLFF. The CDR3 DNA reads TGTGCCAGCAGTGTTGGCTGGACAGAAAATGAAAAACTGTTTTTT.

This clone was found once. J is TRBJ2-2 and V is TRBV4-3; a possible D gene is TRBD1 (5 bases). Trimming stripped 5 bases from V and 8 bases from J, with 15 bases between. Germline values: CDR1 LGHNA, CDR2 YSLEER. The CDR3 runs 14 residues. The CDR3 nucleotides read TGCGCCAGCAGCGGTCAACAGGAGTCGGGGGAGCTGTTTTTT. It specifies CASSGQQESGELFF.

This clone was seen more than once but under ten times. This chain links TRBV15 with TRBJ1-1; no clear D. CDR1 and CDR2 (germline): LNHNV, YYDKDF (reference sequence). The CDR3 is made up of 14 amino acids. Trimming took 2 bases from V and 3 from J, leaving 10 bases between them. The CDR3 is CATSRTERDTEAFF. CDR3 DNA sequence: TGTGCCACCAGCAGAACAGAGAGGGACACTGAAGCTTTCTTT.

The rearrangement uses TRBV29-1 and TRBJ2-5; D may be TRBD2 (6 bases). The J call may be wrong; the DNA end is better matched by TRBJ2-7. CDR1 and CDR2 from the germline V gene are SQVTM and ANQGSEA. This CDR3 has 15 amino acids. The CDR3 bases are TGCAGCGTTGAAGATTTTGGGGGAGGCCCCTACGAGCAGTACTTC. Translating gives CSVEDFGGGPYEQYF.

The gene calls are TRBV6-1 and TRBJ2-5; D unclear. The CDR3 is 11 amino acids. Germline V CDR1 and CDR2: MNHNS, SASEGT. Trimming removed 6 bases from V and 4 bases from J, with 6 bases in between. The CDR3 reads CASSPVETQYF. CDR3 DNA sequence: TGTGCCAGCAGCCCCGTAGAGACCCAGTACTTC.

The genes are TRBV7-9 and TRBJ2-2; D possibly corresponds to TRBD2 (6 bases). CDR1 is SEHNR, CDR2 FQNEAQ, per germline (reference sequence). This CDR3 has 14 amino acids. Trimming removed 4 bases at V and 6 bases at J, with 12 bases between. CDR3: CASSSPLASGELFF. The CDR3 coding sequence is TGTGCCAGCAGCTCCCCACTAGCATCCGGGGAGCTGTTTTTT.

This sequence joins TRBV5-1 and TRBJ2-1, with TRBD1 as a possible D gene (7 bases). CDR3 length: 15 amino acids. Germline CDR1 and CDR2: SGHRS and YFSETQ. Trimming removed 1 base at V and 5 bases at J, with 13 bases between. The CDR3 DNA is TGCGCCAGCAGCTTGACCCAGGGGGGAAACAATGAGCAGTTCTTC. It translates to CASSLTQGGNNEQFF.

This clone was seen once. The junction departs from the called germline gene at one end, perhaps through a read error. The chain combines TRBV7-9 with TRBJ2-7; D is perhaps TRBD1 (5 bases). There are 17 residues in the CDR3. Per the germline V gene, CDR1 is SEHNR and CDR2 is FQNEAQ (reference sequence). Here the CDR3 reads CSSSLVLATALPYEQYF. The CDR3 bases are TGTTCCAGCAGCTTAGTACTGGCGACAGCCTTGCCCTACGAGCAGTACTTC.

As to this clone: The sample contains more than one DNA sequence encoding this CDR3. V gene TRBV9 combines with J gene TRBJ1-2; possible D gene TRBD1, 6 bases. The CDR3 spans 13 residues. Germline CDR1 is SGDLS and CDR2 is YYNGEE. The V end was cut by 4 bases, the J end by 2 bases, with 9 bases between. The CDR3 here is CASSPTGNYGYTF. CDR3 in DNA: TGTGCCAGCAGCCCCACAGGGAACTATGGCTACACCTTC.

The rearrangement links TRBV7-2 to TRBJ2-7; the match to TRBD2 covers 9 bases. V shed 5 bases and J 3 bases; nucleotides not matched to a gene: 20. This CDR3 has 19 residues. The V gene's germline CDR1 is SGHTA and CDR2 FQGNSA. CDR3 DNA: TGTGCCAGCAGCGCCCCGAGTGGGGAGCGAGCGGGAGGTCGCTACGAGCAGTACTTC. Its translation: CASSAPSGERAGGRYEQYF.

This clone was seen only once. J is TRBJ2-7 and V is TRBV9; no reliable D call. The germline V gene encodes CDR1 SGDLS and CDR2 YYNGEE. V lost 0 bases and J 7 bases, leaving 11 bases between the germline ends. The CDR3 loop spans 13 amino acids. DNA for the CDR3: TGTGCCAGCAGCGTAGGGTTAGCTGGAGAGCAGTACTTC. Translation: CASSVGLAGEQYF.

The gene calls are TRBV4-3 and TRBJ2-2, with 9 bases matching TRBD2. J was trimmed by 2 bases and V by 2 bases; bases with no gene match: 6. Per the germline V gene, CDR1 is LGHNA and CDR2 is YSLEER. This CDR3 spans 17 amino acids. CDR3 DNA sequence: TGCGCCAGCAGCCAAACCGGGACTAGCAGAAACACCGGGGAGCTGTTTTTT. This encodes CASSQTGTSRNTGELFF.

The J gene is TRBJ2-5, the V gene TRBV12-5, with a possible D match to TRBD2 (5 bases). The CDR3 covers 15 residues. CDR1 and CDR2 (germline): LGHNT, FRNRAP. V lost 3 bases, J lost 1 base, and 12 bases lay in between. The CDR3 region is CASGFQLGLQETQYF. Here the CDR3 DNA reads TGTGCTAGTGGTTTCCAGCTTGGACTCCAAGAGACCCAGTACTTC.

On this clone itself: An end of the junction does not agree with germline; a read error may underlie this. The genes are TRBV6-1 and TRBJ1-5; possible D gene TRBD1, 6 bases. The CDR3 contains 15 residues. CDR1 MNHNS and CDR2 SASEGT come from the germline V gene. The CDR3 here is CASSGSDRILQPQNF. DNA for the CDR3: TGTGCCAGCAGTGGGTCCGACAGGATCCTTCAGCCCCAGAATTTT.

The chain uses TRBV7-9 and TRBJ1-2; no clear D gene. Trimming pared 1 base from V and 3 bases from J, leaving 9 bases between. The CDR3 consists of 14 residues. Germline V gene lookup returns CDR1 SEHNR and CDR2 FQNEAQ (reference sequence). The CDR3 protein is CASSLGPADYGYTF. The CDR3 DNA sequence: TGTGCCAGCAGCTTAGGACCCGCGGACTATGGCTACACCTTC.

The V gene is TRBV14, the J gene TRBJ1-2; 9 positions match TRBD1. The CDR3 has 17 residues. Per germline, CDR1 SGHDN and CDR2 FVKESK. The V and J ends lost 2 bases and 0 bases, in that order; junction bases with no gene match: 7. DNA of the CDR3: TGTGCCAGCAGCCAACTCACAGGGGGCAAAACTAACTATGGCTACACCTTC. Protein sequence: CASSQLTGGKTNYGYTF.

The chain joins TRBV5-6 to TRBJ1-1, with a weak D call TRBD1 (6 bases). Germline V lookup: CDR1 SGHDT, CDR2 YYEEEE. The CDR3 is made up of 15 amino acids. Trimming took 0 bases from V and 4 from J, leaving 13 bases between them. The CDR3 DNA follows: TGTGCCAGCAGCTTGGTGGTGGGGGCGGTCACTGAAGCTTTCTTT. Translated: CASSLVVGAVTEAFF.

To note about this clone: One end of the junction is discordant with germline, which a read error may explain. The chain uses TRBV30 and TRBJ1-2, with TRBD1 as a possible D gene (6 bases). The CDR3 consists of 15 residues. The germline V gene has CDR1 GTSNPN and CDR2 SVGIG (reference sequence). The CDR3 loop reads CAWSVPRQANYGYPF. The CDR3 nucleotides read TGTGCCTGGAGTGTACCCCGACAGGCTAACTATGGCTACCCCTTC.

In its sample, this clone was seen a few times. This chain uses TRBV27 with TRBJ2-2; D is undetermined. Germline assignment: CDR1 MNHEY and CDR2 SMNVEV (reference sequence). This CDR3 spans 12 amino acids. V lost 3 bases and J lost 6, with 5 bases in between. This CDR3 is CASSFSAGELFF. The CDR3 DNA reads TGTGCCAGCAGTTTCTCGGCCGGGGAGCTGTTTTTT.

This sequence joins TRBV7-2 and TRBJ2-5, with no clear D. CDR1 is SGHTA, CDR2 FQGNSA, per germline. The V and J ends lost 5 bases and 2 bases respectively, with 9 bases between them. This CDR3 contains 13 residues. The CDR3 DNA reads as TGTGCCAGCAGCCAACGAGCACAAGAGACCCAGTACTTC. Protein product: CASSQRAQETQYF.

The V gene is TRBV27, the J gene TRBJ1-2, with a possible D match to TRBD1 (6 bases). Germline V gene lookup returns CDR1 MNHEY and CDR2 SMNVEV (reference sequence). The CDR3 sequence is 15 residues long. The ends were cut back, 5 bases at V and 7 bases at J, with 20 bases in the middle. The CDR3 coding sequence is TGTGCCAGCAGTAAGGGAGACAGGATTCGGGGTGGCTACACCTTC. The encoded protein is CASSKGDRIRGGYTF.

The chain carries TRBV10-3 and TRBJ2-5; 13 bases fit TRBD2. V lost 6 bases and J lost 2; bases outside the gene matches: 3. Germline CDR1 is ENHRY and CDR2 is SYGVKD. CDR3 length: 15 amino acids. For the CDR3, the DNA is TGTGCCATCAGAACTAGCGGGAGGGAGCAAGAGACCCAGTACTTC. This codes for CAIRTSGREQETQYF.

The V call is TRBV5-1, the J call TRBJ2-2; the D gene is possibly TRBD1 (6 bases). Per the germline V gene, CDR1 is SGHRS and CDR2 is YFSETQ. V shed 2 bases and J shed 0 bases, with 11 bases lying between them. CDR3 size: 16 residues. CDR3 nucleotide sequence: TGCGCCAGCAGCTTCCTAGGACAGACGAACACCGGGGAGCTGTTTTTT. Translated: CASSFLGQTNTGELFF.

This clone was seen only a few times. The chain carries TRBV2 and TRBJ2-2, with 8 positions matching TRBD1. Trimming took 6 bases from V and 5 from J; bases not matched to a gene: 2. This CDR3 has 13 residues. Germline V gene lookup returns CDR1 SNHLY and CDR2 FYNNEI. Here the CDR3 DNA reads TGTGCCAGCAGCGGACAGGGAACCGGGGAGCTGTTTTTT. It yields the protein CASSGQGTGELFF.